The 25 T cell receptor beta chains below come from one sample, sequenced in a study of blood T cell repertoires in COVID-19. The table came from immunoSEQ multiplex PCR; TCRdb's copy has only in-frame clones and leaves some out. The sample includes around 73,000 clones, 65% to 85% seen only once; the top ten take more than 4%. The sample comprised peripheral blood. These receptor sequences come from a woman aged 55-70 years with acute or convalescent COVID-19.

The genes are TRBV18 and TRBJ2-5; a weak D match, TRBD1 (5 bases). V dropped 1 base and J dropped 2 bases, with 11 bases sitting between them. Germline CDR1 and CDR2: KGHSH and LQKENI. The CDR3 sequence is 15 residues long. The DNA of the CDR3 is TGTGCCAGCTCACCACAACAGGAGACACAAGAGACCCAGTACTTC. This translates into CASSPQQETQETQYF. The full variable domain, with the rest looked up from reference TRBV18 and TRBJ2-5, is NAGVMQNPRHLVRRRGQEARLRCSPMKGHSHVYWYRQLPEEGLKFMVYLQKENIIDESGMPKERFSAEFPKEGPSILRIQQVVRGDSAAYFCASSPQQETQETQYFGPGTRLLVL.

The chain carries TRBV30 and TRBJ1-5; TRBD1 aligns across 9 bases. The CDR3 runs 17 residues. Germline loops: CDR1 GTSNPN, CDR2 SVGIG (reference sequence). V was clipped by 4 bases and J by 0 bases; unmatched bases: 10. CDR3 nucleotides: TGTGCCTGGATAATTGTCGGGGACAGGGTTAGCAATCAGCCCCAGCATTTT. The encoded protein is CAWIIVGDRVSNQPQHF. Drawing the rest from reference TRBV30 and TRBJ1-5, the complete variable domain is SQTIHQWPATLVQPVGSPLSLECTVEGTSNPNLYWYRQAAGRGLQLLFYSVGIGQISSEVPQNLSASRPQDRQFILSSKKLLLSDSGFYLCAWIIVGDRVSNQPQHFGDGTRLSIL.

The chain carries TRBV10-2 and TRBJ2-1, with 11 bases matching TRBD1. The CDR3 is made up of 15 amino acids. In germline, CDR1 is WSHSY, CDR2 SAAADI. The V and J ends lost 6 bases and 8 bases, in that order; junction bases with no gene match: 9. CDR3 residues: CASRTGQGARYEQFF. CDR3 bases: TGCGCCAGCAGGACAGGACAGGGGGCACGATATGAGCAGTTCTTC.

The genes are TRBV24-1 and TRBJ1-2, with 8 bases lining up with TRBD1. From germline, CDR1 is KGHDR and CDR2 SFDVKD. The CDR3 runs 14 residues. After removal of 3 bases from V and 6 bases from J, the junction contained 5 bases not matched to a gene. The CDR3 coding sequence is TGTGCCACCAGTGATAGTACAGGGGGGCATGGCTACACCTTC. Protein sequence: CATSDSTGGHGYTF.

The rearrangement links TRBV28 to TRBJ1-2; TRBD1 agrees at 11 bases. Germline V gene data show CDR1 as MDHEN and CDR2 as SYDVKM. This CDR3 comprises 20 residues. The V and J ends lost 2 bases and 1 base, in that order; junction bases with no gene match: 15. In DNA form, the CDR3 reads TGTGCCAGCAGTTTAATCTATTCTACGGGACAGGGGGTGCTTAACTATGGCTACACCTTC. Its protein is CASSLIYSTGQGVLNYGYTF.

CDR3 residues: CASSRDRGTYNEQFF. CDR3 bases: TGTGCCAGCAGCAGGGACAGGGGGACTTACAATGAGCAGTTCTTC. The chain couples TRBV5-8 to TRBJ2-1; 11 nucleotides line up with TRBD1. Trimming took 4 bases from V and 4 from J; bases not matched to a gene: 4. This CDR3 has 15 amino acids. Germline CDR1 reads SGHTS; CDR2 reads YDEGEE.

This clone was recorded only once. The chain combines TRBV18 with TRBJ2-3, with TRBD1 identical over 9 bases. CDR1 is KGHSH and CDR2 is LQKENI in the germline V gene. The CDR3 is 14 amino acids. The ends lost 2 bases at V and 4 bases at J; junction bases unmatched: 1. The CDR3 region has the DNA TGTGCCAGCTCACCAACAGGGGGCTCAGATACGCAGTATTTT. It yields the protein CASSPTGGSDTQYF.

This clone has just a few counts. The chain carries TRBV19 and TRBJ2-5; TRBD1 agrees at 8 bases. Per germline, CDR1 LNHDA and CDR2 SQIVND (reference sequence). The CDR3 runs to 17 residues. Trimming cost V 1 base and J 4 bases; bases outside gene matches: 11. CDR3 residues: CASSIGWAGGGGETQYF. CDR3 coding DNA: TGTGCCAGTAGTATAGGTTGGGCAGGGGGCGGCGGAGAGACCCAGTACTTC.

This chain uses TRBV2 with TRBJ1-2; no reliable D call. Trimming pared 3 bases from V and 1 base from J, leaving 9 bases between. The CDR3 is made up of 14 amino acids. Germline CDR1 is SNHLY and CDR2 is FYNNEI. The CDR3 DNA sequence: TGTGCCAGCAGTGATAGAGGGTTTAACTATGGCTACACCTTC. This encodes CASSDRGFNYGYTF.

The chain couples TRBV3-1 (or the pseudogene TRBV3-2) to TRBJ2-3; 9 bases are shared with TRBD2. The CDR3 length is 15 residues. The germline V gene encodes CDR1 LGHDT and CDR2 YNNKEL (reference sequence). V lost 4 bases to trimming and J lost 4 bases; unmatched junction nucleotides: 6. CDR3 amino acids: CASSRLGLASDTQYF. The CDR3 DNA follows: TGTGCCAGCAGCCGCTTAGGACTAGCGTCAGATACGCAGTATTTT.

The rearrangement joins TRBV2 to TRBJ1-5; maybe TRBD1 (6 bases). The CDR3 consists of 15 residues. V was pared by 6 bases and J by 2 bases, with 14 bases between. Per germline, CDR1 SNHLY and CDR2 FYNNEI. The CDR3 loop reads CASRITGSGNQPQHF. The CDR3 bases are TGTGCCAGCAGGATTACAGGGTCGGGCAATCAGCCCCAGCATTTT.

The chain links TRBV15 to TRBJ2-1; D not certain. Trimming cost V 1 base and J 8 bases, with 18 bases left between them. This CDR3 has 16 residues. Germline V CDR1 and CDR2: LNHNV, YYDKDF (reference sequence). CDR3 sequence: CATSRGPGIGSDEQFF. The CDR3 DNA sequence: TGTGCCACCAGCAGAGGCCCGGGTATAGGAAGCGATGAGCAGTTCTTC.

J is TRBJ2-6 and V is TRBV4-1; D gene uncertain. The CDR3 loop spans 16 amino acids. Germline V lookup: CDR1 MGHRA, CDR2 YSYEKL. V lost 0 bases and J 0 bases, leaving 6 bases between the germline ends. CDR3 residues: CASSQDAGSGANVLTF. CDR3 bases: TGCGCCAGCAGCCAAGATGCCGGCTCTGGGGCCAACGTCCTGACTTTC.

This rearrangement joins TRBV24-1 to TRBJ2-1; TRBD2 agrees at 10 bases. V lost 0 bases to trimming and J lost 9 bases; unmatched junction nucleotides: 7. Germline V gene sequence: CDR1 KGHDR, CDR2 SFDVKD. This CDR3 region has 16 residues. The CDR3 is CATSDLSLAGASEQFF. The CDR3 DNA is TGTGCCACCAGTGATTTGAGCCTAGCGGGAGCGAGTGAGCAGTTCTTC.

The V call is TRBV19, the J call TRBJ2-7, with 13 bases lining up with TRBD2. This CDR3 contains 19 residues. Germline V gene lookup returns CDR1 LNHDA and CDR2 SQIVND (reference sequence). V lost 5 bases, J lost 0 bases, and 13 bases stayed unmatched. As DNA, the CDR3 is TGTGCCAGTAGTGAGTCGAGACTAGCGGGAGGTCCTTCCTCCTACGAGCAGTACTTC. Encoded protein: CASSESRLAGGPSSYEQYF. The full variable domain, completed using reference TRBV19 and TRBJ2-7, is DGGITQSPKYLFRKEGQNVTLSCEQNLNHDAMYWYRQDPGQGLRLIYYSQIVNDFQKGDIAEGYSVSREKKESFPLTVTSAQKNPTAFYLCASSESRLAGGPSSYEQYFGPGTRLTVT.

The chain joins TRBV30 to TRBJ2-5; 8 nucleotides agree with TRBD1. The CDR3 is 15 amino acids. Germline V gene sequence: CDR1 GTSNPN, CDR2 SVGIG (reference sequence). Trimming at V came to 0 bases and at J to 5 bases, leaving 8 bases not matched to a gene. As DNA, the CDR3 is TGTGCCTGGAGTGTACTCCAGGGGGCAAGCGAGACCCAGTACTTC. Residues: CAWSVLQGASETQYF.

The chain has TRBV6-5 and TRBJ1-1, with 9 bases lining up with TRBD1. Germline lookup yields CDR1 MNHEY and CDR2 SVGAGI. Trimming removed 10 bases from V and 6 bases from J; junction bases left unmatched: 12. CDR3 length: 14 amino acids. In DNA form, the CDR3 reads TGTGCCACTAGACCCGGGACAGGGTCCGCTGAAGCTTTCTTT. Translated: CATRPGTGSAEAFF.

The gene calls are TRBV12-1 and TRBJ2-1; TRBD1, the table's D call, was not compared with the DNA. TRBV12-1 is described as a pseudogene. The CDR3 loop spans 16 amino acids. This CDR3 reads CASSLVGQGDAYEQFF. In DNA, the CDR3 is TGTGCCAGCAGCTTGGTCGGACAGGGGGATGCCTATGAGCAGTTCTTC.

The V gene is TRBV5-4, the J gene TRBJ1-3; 8 nucleotides align to TRBD1. Germline V gene data show CDR1 as SGHNT and CDR2 as YYREEE (reference sequence). The CDR3 spans 16 residues. V lost 1 base, J lost 4 bases, and 7 bases stayed unmatched. DNA for the CDR3: TGTGCCAGCAGCTTGTATCAGGGGGCGGTAGGAAACACCATATATTTT. This gives the protein CASSLYQGAVGNTIYF.

The rearrangement joins TRBV2 to TRBJ1-2; tentative D call: TRBD1 (6 bases). CDR1 SNHLY and CDR2 FYNNEI come from the germline V gene. The V end lost 8 bases, the J end lost 8 bases, and 21 bases lay between the germline ends. The CDR3 extends over 14 amino acids. In DNA, the CDR3 is TGTGCCAGCCGATATGCAGGGGTTCTGGTAGGCTACACCTTC. Residues: CASRYAGVLVGYTF.

The J gene is TRBJ2-7, the V gene TRBV5-1; 7 bases fit TRBD1. The CDR3 loop spans 16 amino acids. V shed 1 base and J 2 bases; nucleotides not matched to a gene: 9. The germline V gene has CDR1 SGHRS and CDR2 YFSETQ. The CDR3 is CASSLTGTVRTYEQYF. For the CDR3, the DNA is TGCGCCAGCAGCTTGACCGGGACAGTCCGAACCTACGAGCAGTACTTC.

The chain combines TRBV2 with TRBJ1-5; TRBD1 agrees at 7 bases. After removal of 6 bases from V and 2 bases from J, the junction contained 4 bases not matched to a gene. The germline V gene encodes CDR1 SNHLY and CDR2 FYNNEI. The CDR3 is 14 residues long. The CDR3 DNA reads TGTGCCAGCAGCGGCGGGACAGGCAATCAGCCCCAGCATTTT. Translated, it gives CASSGGTGNQPQHF. The full variable domain, with the rest looked up from reference TRBV2 and TRBJ1-5, is EPEVTQTPSHQVTQMGQEVILRCVPISNHLYFYWYRQILGQKVEFLVSFYNNEISEKSEIFDDQFSVERPDGSNFTLKIRSTKLEDSAMYFCASSGGTGNQPQHFGDGTRLSIL.

The chain carries TRBV18 and TRBJ1-6; 8 bases are shared with TRBD1. Losses at the gene ends were 3 bases for V and 6 bases for J; bases not matched to a gene: 7. The CDR3 is made up of 16 amino acids. CDR1 KGHSH and CDR2 LQKENI come from the germline V gene. CDR3 sequence reads: CASSPFDRGGNSPLHF. CDR3 bases: TGTGCCAGCTCACCCTTTGACAGGGGAGGTAATTCACCCCTCCACTTT.

This clone was recorded a few times. CDR3 amino acids: CASSWGSAFYSNTGELFF. The DNA of the CDR3 is TGCGCCAGCAGCTGGGGCAGCGCCTTTTATTCGAACACCGGGGAGCTGTTTTTT. This chain uses TRBV5-1 with TRBJ2-2, with a tentative D call TRBD1 (5 bases). This CDR3 is built from 18 residues. Germline values: CDR1 SGHRS, CDR2 YFSETQ. The V end lost 3 bases, the J end lost 0 bases, and 18 bases lay between the germline ends. The whole variable domain, remainder taken from reference TRBV5-1 and TRBJ2-2, is KAGVTQTPRYLIKTRGQQVTLSCSPISGHRSVSWYQQTPGQGLQFLFEYFSETQRNKGNFPGRFSGRQFSNSRSEMNVSTLELGDSALYLCASSWGSAFYSNTGELFFGEGSRLTVL.

The V call is TRBV6-6, the J call TRBJ2-7; unclear D gene. The germline V gene encodes CDR1 MNHNY and CDR2 SVGAGI (reference sequence). V was clipped by 0 bases and J by 2 bases, with 8 bases between them. The CDR3 length is 14 residues. In DNA, the CDR3 is TGTGCCAGCAGTTACTCGACAAACACCTACGAGCAGTACTTC. It codes for CASSYSTNTYEQYF.